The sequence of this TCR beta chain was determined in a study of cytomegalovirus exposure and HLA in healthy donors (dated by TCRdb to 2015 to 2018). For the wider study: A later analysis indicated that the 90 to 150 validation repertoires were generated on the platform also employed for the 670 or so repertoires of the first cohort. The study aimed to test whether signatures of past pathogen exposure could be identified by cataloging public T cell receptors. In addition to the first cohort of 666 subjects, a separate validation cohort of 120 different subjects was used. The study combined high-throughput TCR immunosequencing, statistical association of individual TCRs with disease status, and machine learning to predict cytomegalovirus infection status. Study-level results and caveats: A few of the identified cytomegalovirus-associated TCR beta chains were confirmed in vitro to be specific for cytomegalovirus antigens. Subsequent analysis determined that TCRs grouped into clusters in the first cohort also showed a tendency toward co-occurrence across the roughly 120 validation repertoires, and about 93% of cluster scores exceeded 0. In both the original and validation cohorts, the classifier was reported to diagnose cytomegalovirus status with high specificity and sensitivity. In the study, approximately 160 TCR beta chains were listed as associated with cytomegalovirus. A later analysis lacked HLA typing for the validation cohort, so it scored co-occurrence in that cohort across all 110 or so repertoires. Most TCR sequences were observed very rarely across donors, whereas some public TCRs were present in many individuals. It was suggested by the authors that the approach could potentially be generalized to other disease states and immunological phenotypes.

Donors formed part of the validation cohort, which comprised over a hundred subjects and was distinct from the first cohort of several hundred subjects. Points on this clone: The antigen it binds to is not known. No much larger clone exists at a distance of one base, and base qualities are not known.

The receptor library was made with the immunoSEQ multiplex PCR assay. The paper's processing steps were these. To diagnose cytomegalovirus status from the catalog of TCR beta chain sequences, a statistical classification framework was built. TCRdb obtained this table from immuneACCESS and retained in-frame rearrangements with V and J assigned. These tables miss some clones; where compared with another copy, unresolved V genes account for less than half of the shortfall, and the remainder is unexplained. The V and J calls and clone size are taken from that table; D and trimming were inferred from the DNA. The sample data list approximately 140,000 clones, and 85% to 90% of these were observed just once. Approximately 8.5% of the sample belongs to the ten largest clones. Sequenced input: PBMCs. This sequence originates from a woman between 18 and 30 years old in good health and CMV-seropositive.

The CDR3 here reads CAISAYQGDTEAFF. The base sequence is TGTGCCATCAGTGCCTATCAGGGGGACACTGAAGCTTTCTTT. This receptor chain uses TRBV10-3 and TRBJ1-1; a stretch of 7 junction bases matches TRBD1. V is trimmed back by 4 bases and J by 3 bases, and the junction contains 5 bases that no gene match accounts for. The CDR3 spans 14 residues, from the cysteine through the phenylalanine. Just the 42-base CDR3 DNA is kept, in frame starting at base 1. CDR1 and CDR2 were assigned from the germline V gene as ENHRY and SYGVKD.